This T cell receptor beta chain was recovered during a study of tumor-infiltrating lymphocytes in primary liver carcinoma. A primer in the constant region served to generate TCR beta cDNA from 450 to 600 ng of total RNA. Generation of the TCR beta libraries relied on three nested multiplex PCR rounds using slightly modified ARM-PCR. Running roughly 10 cycles apiece, the first two PCR rounds relied on TRBV1-TRBV30 forward primers together with a C-beta reverse primer. A single record per CDR3 protein comes from TCRdb applying MiXCR to the multiplex PCR reads. The sample includes 300,000 to 400,000 distinct CDR3 sequences, roughly two thirds seen only once; the top ten take 6.5%. This clonotype was seen more than once but under ten times. Its cognate antigen is unknown. It was unsorted whole blood that yielded blood RNA, and germline DNA was also extracted. Germline V gene sequence: CDR1 ENHRY, CDR2 SYGVKD. The V end lost 10 bases, the J end lost 6 bases, and 13 bases lay between the germline ends. The CDR3 is 11 amino acids.

Findings of the study overall: Less overlap was seen in tumor-adjacent and tumor-blood pairs than in tumor region pairs.

J is TRBJ2-7 and V is TRBV10-3; tentative D call: TRBD1 (6 bases). This clonotype originated in a man aged 35 to 55 with primary liver carcinoma and hepatitis B virus infection. Sequences were obtained from peripheral blood. CDR3 residues: CATCEGGEQYF. The CDR3 region has the DNA TGTGCCACCTGTGAAGGGGGCGAGCAGTACTTC.